The sequence of this T cell receptor (beta chain) was determined in a study of tumor-infiltrating lymphocytes in oesophageal squamous cell carcinoma. From the PCR reads, TCRdb called clonotypes with MiXCR, one entry per CDR3 protein. The top ten hold about a fifth of the sample, which has fewer than 25,000 distinct CDR3 sequences, about a third seen once. The CDR3 contains 13 residues. Germline CDR1 is SGHTA and CDR2 is FQGNSA. Sequenced input: esophageal tumor tissue. This rearrangement joins TRBV7-2 to TRBJ2-1, with D hard to call. The J call may be incorrect, as the DNA end agrees better with TRBJ2-7. The TCR originated in a female donor with esophageal squamous cell carcinoma. The DNA for the CDR3 is TGTGCCAGCAGCTTAGTCTCTTCCCCCGAGCAGTACTTC. Amino acids: CASSLVSSPEQYF.